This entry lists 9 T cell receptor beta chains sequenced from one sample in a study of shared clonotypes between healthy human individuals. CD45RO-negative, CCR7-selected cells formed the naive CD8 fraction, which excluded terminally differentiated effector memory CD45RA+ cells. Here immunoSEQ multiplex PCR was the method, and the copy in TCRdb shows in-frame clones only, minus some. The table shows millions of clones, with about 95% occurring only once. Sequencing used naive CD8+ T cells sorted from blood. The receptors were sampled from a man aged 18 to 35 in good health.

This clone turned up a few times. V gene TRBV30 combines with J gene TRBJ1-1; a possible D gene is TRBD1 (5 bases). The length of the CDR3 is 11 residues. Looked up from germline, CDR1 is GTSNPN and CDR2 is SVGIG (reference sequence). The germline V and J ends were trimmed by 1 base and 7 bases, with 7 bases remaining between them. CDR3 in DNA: TGTGCCTGGAGTGGGGACGGTGAAGCTTTCTTT. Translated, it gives CAWSGDGEAFF.

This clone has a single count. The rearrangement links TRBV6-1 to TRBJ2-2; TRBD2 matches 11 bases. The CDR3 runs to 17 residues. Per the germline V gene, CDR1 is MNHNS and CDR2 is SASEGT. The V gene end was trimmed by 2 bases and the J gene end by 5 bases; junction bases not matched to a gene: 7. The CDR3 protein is CASSEYTGLAGTGELFF. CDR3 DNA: TGTGCCAGCAGTGAATATACCGGACTAGCGGGTACCGGGGAGCTGTTTTTT.

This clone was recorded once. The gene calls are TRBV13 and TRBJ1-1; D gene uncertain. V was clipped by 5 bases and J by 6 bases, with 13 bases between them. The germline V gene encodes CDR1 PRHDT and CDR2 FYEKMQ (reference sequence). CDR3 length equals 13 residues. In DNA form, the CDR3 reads TGTGCCAGCAGCCTGGCCCTTTTCGCTGAAGCTTTCTTT. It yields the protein CASSLALFAEAFF.

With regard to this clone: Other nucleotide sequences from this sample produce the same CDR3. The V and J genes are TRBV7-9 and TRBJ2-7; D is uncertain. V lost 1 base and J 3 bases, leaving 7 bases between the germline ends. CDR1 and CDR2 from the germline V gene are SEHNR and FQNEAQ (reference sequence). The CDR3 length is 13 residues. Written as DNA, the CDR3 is TGTGCCAGCAGCTTAGACTCTAGCTACGAGCAGTACTTC. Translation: CASSLDSSYEQYF.

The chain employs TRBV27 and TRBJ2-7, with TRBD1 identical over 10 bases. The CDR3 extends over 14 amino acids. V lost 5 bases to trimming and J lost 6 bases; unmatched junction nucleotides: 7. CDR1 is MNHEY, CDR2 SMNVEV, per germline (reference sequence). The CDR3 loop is CASSPRTGGGEQYF. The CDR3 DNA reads TGTGCCAGCAGTCCCCGGACAGGGGGGGGCGAGCAGTACTTC.

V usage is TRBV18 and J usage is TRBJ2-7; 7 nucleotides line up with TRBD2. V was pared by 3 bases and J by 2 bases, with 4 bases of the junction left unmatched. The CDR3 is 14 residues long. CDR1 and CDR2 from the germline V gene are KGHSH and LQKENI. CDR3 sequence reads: CASSPSGRAYEQYF. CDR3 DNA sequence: TGTGCCAGCTCACCTAGCGGGCGGGCCTACGAGCAGTACTTC.

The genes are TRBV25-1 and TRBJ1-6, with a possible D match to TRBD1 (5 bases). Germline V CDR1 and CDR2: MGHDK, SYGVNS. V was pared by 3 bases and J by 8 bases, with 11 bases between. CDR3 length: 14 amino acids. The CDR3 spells CASSDAGPYSPLHF. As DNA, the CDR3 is TGTGCCAGCAGTGACGCAGGGCCGTATTCACCCCTCCACTTT.

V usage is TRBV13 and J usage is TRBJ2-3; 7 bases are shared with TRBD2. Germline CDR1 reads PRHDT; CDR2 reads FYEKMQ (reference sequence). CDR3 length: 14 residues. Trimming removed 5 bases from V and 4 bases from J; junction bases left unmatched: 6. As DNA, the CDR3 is TGTGCCAGCAGCATTGGACTAGTTGCAGATACGCAGTATTTT. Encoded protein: CASSIGLVADTQYF.

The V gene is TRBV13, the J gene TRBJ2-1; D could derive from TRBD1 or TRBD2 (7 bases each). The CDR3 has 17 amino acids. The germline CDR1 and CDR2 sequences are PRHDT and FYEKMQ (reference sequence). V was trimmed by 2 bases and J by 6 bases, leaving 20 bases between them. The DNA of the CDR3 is TGTGCCAGCAGCTTACAGGGGGGAAAAGGCGGGAGCAATGAGCAGTTCTTC. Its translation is CASSLQGGKGGSNEQFF.